What follows are 5 T cell receptor beta chains derived from one specimen sequenced in a study of T cells after yellow fever vaccination. Via MiXCR, TCRdb re-called the 5' RACE reads, giving one row per CDR3 protein. The sample contains around 530,000 distinct CDR3 sequences, around a sixth of which appear only once. Source: PBMCs, taken roughly 5 days after the first yellow fever vaccination. All receptors derive from a man younger than 35 who received the YFV17D yellow fever vaccine.

V and J are TRBV20-1 and TRBJ2-3; D might be TRBD2 (5 bases). Germline assignment: CDR1 DFQATT and CDR2 SNEGSKA (reference sequence). Trimming took off 4 bases at V and 3 bases at J, with 23 bases between the two ends. This CDR3 contains 17 residues. The CDR3 here is CSATRITGKRATDTQYF. The CDR3 DNA is TGCAGTGCTACGAGAATCACCGGGAAAAGGGCGACAGATACGCAGTATTTT.

The chain combines TRBV6-1 with TRBJ2-7, with D uncertain. The germline gives CDR1 MNHNS, CDR2 SASEGT. V was trimmed by 0 bases and J by 2 bases, leaving 11 bases between them. This CDR3 contains 15 residues. The CDR3 region has the DNA TGTGCCAGCAGTGAAGCGGGCAGCCAGGCCTACGAGCAGTACTTC. Translating it yields CASSEAGSQAYEQYF.

As regards this clonotype: It may be a read error: a sequence one base away is much more abundant. The V and J genes are TRBV5-1 and TRBJ1-1; D not certain. V was shortened by 5 bases and J by 1 base, with 9 bases between the two germline ends. The CDR3 consists of 13 residues. Germline assignment: CDR1 SGHRS and CDR2 YFSETQ. The CDR3 DNA reads as TGCGCCAGCAGGGATCTCACGAACACTGAAGCTTTCTTT. Residues: CASRDLTNTEAFF.

This rearrangement joins TRBV5-1 to TRBJ2-3, with 9 bases matching TRBD2. Losses at the gene ends were 4 bases for V and 6 bases for J; bases not matched to a gene: 3. This CDR3 has 13 amino acids. CDR1 and CDR2 from the germline V gene are SGHRS and YFSETQ. The CDR3 nucleotides read TGCGCCAGCAGCAGCGGGGGGATGGATACGCAGTATTTT. Its translation is CASSSGGMDTQYF. The variable domain in full, completed from reference TRBV5-1 and TRBJ2-3, reads KAGVTQTPRYLIKTRGQQVTLSCSPISGHRSVSWYQQTPGQGLQFLFEYFSETQRNKGNFPGRFSGRQFSNSRSEMNVSTLELGDSALYLCASSSGGMDTQYFGPGTRLTVL.

V usage is TRBV12-3 or TRBV12-4 and J usage is TRBJ1-4; D gene uncertain. The CDR3 has 12 residues. Trimming pared 8 bases from V and 5 bases from J, leaving 9 bases between. The CDR3 region has the DNA TGTGCCAGCGGCCGCTTCAATGAAAAACTGTTTTTT. Amino acid sequence: CASGRFNEKLFF.